These 24 T cell receptor beta chains came from one sample sequenced in a study of breast tumors, draining lymph nodes, adjacent tissues. TCRdb reprocessed the multiplex PCR reads via MiXCR and lists one record per CDR3 protein. The sample records 200,000 to 300,000 distinct CDR3 sequences, over 30% being singletons. The lymph nodes were axillary draining lymph nodes from breast cancer patients. The sample taken for sequencing was axillary lymph node tissue. Receptors were obtained from a female donor with breast cancer. Some clones in this sample may be carry-over from other donors' samples.

This chain uses TRBV20-1 with TRBJ2-5, with D possibly TRBD1 on 8 matching bases. Germline CDR1 is DFQATT and CDR2 is SNEGSKA (reference sequence). This CDR3 has 16 residues. V lost 1 base to trimming and J lost 3 bases, with 18 bases between them. CDR3 sequence: CSARVKQGGGKETQYF. DNA of the CDR3: TGCAGTGCTAGAGTTAAACAGGGGGGGGGGAAAGAGACCCAGTACTTC.

The chain has TRBV10-2 and TRBJ2-1, with 15 bases that match TRBD2. The CDR3 is made up of 18 amino acids. The V gene end was trimmed by 6 bases and the J gene end by 2 bases; junction bases not matched to a gene: 8. Per germline, CDR1 WSHSY and CDR2 SAAADI. CDR3 sequence reads: CASRSGTSGRLTYNEQFF. The CDR3 nucleotides read TGCGCCAGCAGATCCGGGACTAGCGGGAGGCTCACCTACAATGAGCAGTTCTTC.

The table lists this clonotype with many counts. This rearrangement joins TRBV7-8 to TRBJ2-7; TRBD2 agrees at 7 bases. V was clipped by 9 bases and J by 6 bases; unmatched bases: 11. Germline values: CDR1 SGHVS, CDR2 FQNEAQ. The CDR3 has 13 residues. The CDR3: CARPTSILCEQYF. The CDR3 DNA sequence: TGTGCCAGACCGACTAGCATATTATGCGAGCAGTACTTC.

The J gene is TRBJ1-2, the V gene TRBV7-2; the D is unclear. Trimming stripped 3 bases from V and 1 base from J, with 9 bases between. The CDR3 has 14 amino acids. Germline CDR1 reads SGHTA; CDR2 reads FQGNSA. As DNA, the CDR3 is TGTGCCAGCAGCTTGGGATTCATTAACTATGGCTACACCTTC. This translates into CASSLGFINYGYTF.

This clonotype was seen ten or more times. The rearrangement joins TRBV6-1 to TRBJ1-6; possible D gene TRBD1, 6 bases. This CDR3 is 18 amino acids long. Germline CDR1 and CDR2: MNHNS and SASEGT. With 0 bases removed from V and 10 bases from J, the gap between germline ends came to 22 bases. The CDR3 DNA reads as TGTGCCAGCAGTGAAGCTTCCGGAGGGGGGCAAGGAGAATCACCCCTCCACTTT. Amino acids: CASSEASGGGQGESPLHF.

This clonotype was observed a single time. Here the CDR3 reads CASSGTSGSSPYNEQFF. The CDR3 DNA is TGTGCCAGCAGCGGGACTAGCGGGAGTAGTCCCTACAATGAGCAGTTCTTC. V usage is TRBV6-1 and J usage is TRBJ2-1, with 14 positions matching TRBD2. The CDR3 runs to 17 residues. With 6 bases clipped from V and 2 bases from J, the junction kept 6 bases outside the gene matches. Germline V gene lookup returns CDR1 MNHNS and CDR2 SASEGT.

As to this clonotype: One end of the junction does not line up with germline, which may come from a read error. The chain combines TRBV7-9 with TRBJ1-4; D gene ambiguous. CDR1 and CDR2 (germline): SEHNR, FQNEAQ (reference sequence). There are 15 residues in the CDR3. CDR3 protein: CASSIEINGRPRLSF. Here the CDR3 DNA reads TGTGCCAGCAGCATAGAGATTAATGGTCGGCCAAGACTGTCTTTT.

This clonotype was counted at least ten times. This chain joins TRBV7-6 and TRBJ1-3; D possibly corresponds to TRBD1 (6 bases). The CDR3 totals 15 residues. The germline V gene has CDR1 SGHVS and CDR2 FNYEAQ. The ends were cut back, 4 bases at V and 0 bases at J, with 10 bases in the middle. The CDR3 DNA is TGTGCCAGCAGCTCAGGGGCCACCTCTGGAAACACCATATATTTT. This encodes CASSSGATSGNTIYF.

The genes are TRBV7-2 and TRBJ2-1; TRBD2 aligns across 10 bases. Trimming cost V 9 bases and J 5 bases; bases outside gene matches: 10. This CDR3 has 15 residues. Germline V gene lookup returns CDR1 SGHTA and CDR2 FQGNSA. The CDR3 loop is CASNLAGGRNNEQFF. In DNA, the CDR3 is TGTGCCAGTAACTTAGCGGGAGGCAGGAACAATGAGCAGTTCTTC.

In this sample, this clonotype turned up many times. The CDR3 sequence is CASSRLSGRAGDTQYF. As DNA, the CDR3 is TGCGCCAGCAGCCGACTTAGCGGGAGGGCCGGAGATACGCAGTATTTT. The chain uses TRBV4-3 and TRBJ2-3; 11 nucleotides agree with TRBD2. Germline V gene data show CDR1 as LGHNA and CDR2 as YSLEER. The CDR3 runs to 16 residues. The junction had 8 bases not matched to a gene; V was cut back by 4 bases and J by 5 bases.

This clonotype was counted ten times or more. The chain employs TRBV7-8 and TRBJ2-7; 7 nucleotides align to TRBD2. V dropped 1 base and J dropped 4; count of bases not matched to a gene: 7. CDR3 length: 15 residues. Germline CDR1 is SGHVS and CDR2 is FQNEAQ. CDR3 sequence reads: CASSLDTTGGYEQYF. Here the CDR3 DNA reads TGTGCCAGCAGCTTAGACACCACGGGGGGTTACGAGCAGTACTTC.

The genes are TRBV11-2 and TRBJ1-1; D not resolved. V was cut by 3 bases and J by 4 bases, with 12 bases left in between. This CDR3 region has 14 residues. CDR1 SGHAT and CDR2 FQNNGV come from the germline V gene. CDR3 in DNA: TGTGCCAGCAGCTTGGACGGTTTGACCACTGAAGCTTTCTTT. Protein product: CASSLDGLTTEAFF.

Notes on this clonotype: An end of the junction does not agree with germline; a read error may underlie this. This chain joins TRBV27 and TRBJ2-5; possibly TRBD1 or TRBD2 for D (6 bases each). The CDR3 is 15 amino acids. Germline CDR1 and CDR2: MNHEY and SMNVEV (reference sequence). CDR3 DNA sequence: TGTGCCAGCAGTTTAAGGGGGAGGACTCAAGAGGCCCAGTACTTC. Translation gives CASSLRGRTQEAQYF.

With regard to this clonotype: A read error may be the cause here, since a much bigger clone is one base away. This chain connects TRBV12-3 or TRBV12-4 to TRBJ2-7; TRBD1 might be the D (6 bases). The J call may be in error: the DNA end matches TRBJ2-1 better. CDR3 length equals 17 residues. The CDR3 reads CASGSPPGQGTSYEQFF. For the CDR3, the DNA is TGTGCTAGTGGTTCCCCCCCGGGTCAGGGGACCTCCTACGAGCAGTTCTTC.

This clonotype was counted ten times or more. The chain couples TRBV20-1 to TRBJ2-3; 7 nucleotides agree with TRBD2. The CDR3 extends over 17 amino acids. Germline CDR1 reads DFQATT; CDR2 reads SNEGSKA (reference sequence). V shed 6 bases and J 0 bases; nucleotides not matched to a gene: 15. This chain's CDR3 is CSALGGSGGTSTDTQYF. The CDR3 DNA sequence: TGCAGTGCCCTCGGTGGGTCGGGAGGAACTAGCACAGATACGCAGTATTTT.

Comments on this clonotype: A much larger clone sits a single nucleotide away, making a read error possible. V usage is TRBV3-1 and J usage is TRBJ1-6; D remains ambiguous. This CDR3 contains 14 residues. Trimming left V 0 bases short and J 16 bases short, with 16 bases between. In germline, CDR1 is LGHDT, CDR2 YNNKEL (reference sequence). CDR3 nucleotide sequence: TGTGCCAGCAGCCAAGATCGGAACAGAGGGCCGCTCCACTTT. As protein: CASSQDRNRGPLHF.

The chain is built from TRBV9 and TRBJ2-1, with 8 bases aligning to TRBD2. Trimming removed 0 bases from V and 7 bases from J; junction bases left unmatched: 3. In germline, CDR1 is SGDLS, CDR2 YYNGEE. This CDR3 region has 14 residues. CDR3 coding DNA: TGTGCCAGCAGCGTAGGCGCTAGCGGGAATGAGCAGTTCTTC. Translation gives CASSVGASGNEQFF.

This clonotype was counted between two and nine times. The chain links TRBV5-5 to TRBJ2-1, with D hard to call. V dropped 2 bases and J dropped 4 bases, with 10 bases sitting between them. CDR1 and CDR2 (germline): SGHKS, YYEKEE (reference sequence). The CDR3 runs to 14 residues. The CDR3 reads CASSLVYGYNEQFF. The CDR3 nucleotides are TGTGCCAGCAGCTTAGTATATGGGTACAATGAGCAGTTCTTC.

This clonotype was observed a handful of times. V and J are TRBV20-1 and TRBJ1-4; tentatively, D is TRBD1 (6 bases). V lost 1 base, J lost 0 bases, and 6 bases lay in between. CDR1 is DFQATT and CDR2 is SNEGSKA in the germline V gene (reference sequence). This CDR3 is built from 14 residues. The CDR3 sequence is CSARGTATNEKLFF. The DNA of the CDR3 is TGCAGTGCTAGAGGGACAGCAACTAATGAAAAACTGTTTTTT.

The CDR3 DNA reads as TGTGCCAGCACCTCTAACAGGGCGGGAGGCGCTGGGGCCAACGTCCTGACTTTC. Amino acids: CASTSNRAGGAGANVLTF. The chain has TRBV7-9 and TRBJ2-6, with TRBD2 matching 8 bases. Looked up from germline, CDR1 is SEHNR and CDR2 is FQNEAQ (reference sequence). V trimming: 7 bases; J trimming: 2 bases; junction bases outside the gene matches: 13. This CDR3 is 18 amino acids long.

The chain is built from TRBV2 and TRBJ2-1; 10 bases agree with TRBD2. From germline, CDR1 is SNHLY and CDR2 FYNNEI. The V segment lost 10 bases and the J segment 3 bases; nucleotides outside the gene matches: 3. The CDR3 length is 13 residues. As DNA, the CDR3 is TGTGCCACTACTAGCGGGAACTACAATGAGCAGTTCTTC. Amino acid sequence: CATTSGNYNEQFF.

In its sample, this clonotype was seen many times. The CDR3 sequence is CASSPPLGAGSPLHF. As DNA, the CDR3 is TGTGCCAGCTCACCACCGTTAGGAGCCGGTTCACCCCTCCACTTT. This rearrangement joins TRBV18 to TRBJ1-6; D is unclear. There are 15 residues in the CDR3. Germline-derived CDR1 and CDR2 are KGHSH and LQKENI. V dropped 0 bases and J dropped 9 bases, with 12 bases sitting between them.

With regard to this clonotype: A much larger clone differs from this one at a single base, so this may be a read error. The rearrangement uses TRBV4-1 and TRBJ2-3; 8 bases are shared with TRBD1. V was clipped by 3 bases and J by 0 bases; unmatched bases: 8. CDR1 and CDR2 (germline): MGHRA, YSYEKL. The CDR3 is 17 residues long. The CDR3 bases are TGCGCCAGCAGCCATAGGATACAGGGGGGCAGCACAGATACGCAGTATTTT. This translates into CASSHRIQGGSTDTQYF.

The sample holds many counts of this clonotype. The chain employs TRBV29-1 and TRBJ2-3; D ambiguous. The CDR3 contains 13 residues. Trimming removed 4 bases from V and 4 bases from J, with 12 bases in between. Looked up from germline, CDR1 is SQVTM and CDR2 is ANQGSEA. The CDR3 loop is CSVARSGADTQYF. CDR3 DNA: TGCAGCGTTGCTAGATCTGGCGCAGATACGCAGTATTTT.